This paragraph covers one TCR beta chain sequence. Its antigen is still unknown. CDR3 length: 15 amino acids. V lost 5 bases to trimming and J lost 4 bases, with 17 bases between them. Germline V CDR1 and CDR2: SGHAT, FQNNGV. TCRdb's copy holds only in-frame clones and misses some; the assay was immunoSEQ multiplex PCR. Of around 160,000 clones listed, under 95% are singletons. This sample was taken from a study of T cell responses to AZD1222 COVID-19 vaccine. General study results and limits: After the peak T cell response, and only then, were repertoires sampled. White British people made up most donors, females outnumbered males, and clonal diversity was possibly underestimated. Recipients of AZD1222 seropositive at baseline numbered only 6 or 7. The study found Spike-specific TCR breadth and depth rose after two AZD1222 doses.

The sequences come from peripheral blood, collected on day 0 of AZD1222 vaccination. V is TRBV11-2 and J is TRBJ1-2; D not resolved. This TCR was sampled from an adult in good health. The CDR3 nucleotides read TGTGCCAGCAGCCCCCCCGCGATCGGCCTCTATGGCTACACCTTC. Encoded protein: CASSPPAIGLYGYTF.